This note documents a single T cell receptor (beta chain) sequence. At the DNA level, this CDR3 is encoded by other sequences in the same sample as well. The sample originates from a study of shared clonotypes between healthy human individuals. The investigators split CD4+ cells into a CD45RA+ naive subset and a CD45RA-negative memory subset. Sequencing used immunoSEQ multiplex PCR; TCRdb keeps in-frame clones, though not all of them. The data hold 1.4 million or so clones, with approximately 98.5% observed a single time. V was shortened by 1 base and J by 5 bases, with 6 bases between the two germline ends. The CDR3 spans 12 residues. Germline V gene lookup returns CDR1 SGHRS and CDR2 YFSETQ.

The V call is TRBV5-1, the J call TRBJ2-5; D remains unclear. This clonotype was sampled from a man aged 25-45 years in good health. The sample was naive CD4+ T cells sorted from blood. Subset reported: CD45RA+ positively selected. The CDR3 DNA follows: TGCGCCAGCAGCTTGCCCCTGGAGACCCAGTACTTC. Its protein product is CASSLPLETQYF.